These 2 T cell receptor beta chains were sequenced from one sample in a study of CD8 T cells in Susac syndrome. The RNA, about 0.45 to 1 ug, was put through reverse transcription using random hexamers. TCRdb itself ran the immunoSEQ multiplex PCR reads through MiXCR, one entry per CDR3 protein. The sample lists 130,000 to 150,000 distinct CDR3 sequences; 94% were seen once. Sequenced sample: CD8+ T cells from PBMCs. Source of these receptors: a human donor in good health.

This chain joins TRBV27 and TRBJ1-5; D may be TRBD1 (6 bases). The CDR3 is made up of 15 amino acids. The V and J ends lost 0 bases and 8 bases respectively, with 14 bases between them. Per the germline V gene, CDR1 is MNHEY and CDR2 is SMNVEV (reference sequence). CDR3 residues: CASSLSPDSIKPQHF. CDR3 sequence (DNA): TGTGCCAGCAGTTTATCGCCGGACAGCATCAAGCCCCAGCATTTT.

CDR3 residues: CSVAGANGYTF. The CDR3 nucleotides read TGCAGCGTCGCTGGGGCGAATGGCTACACCTTC. The genes are TRBV29-1 and TRBJ1-2; TRBD1 might be the D (5 bases). V gave up 6 bases and J gave up 6 bases, with 11 bases separating them. The CDR3 covers 11 residues. Germline V gene sequence: CDR1 SQVTM, CDR2 ANQGSEA.